Detailed here is one T cell receptor beta chain. Unique molecular identifiers were built into the TCRbeta library. TCRdb passed the PCR reads through MiXCR, listing each CDR3 protein once. In the table there are around 600,000 distinct CDR3 sequences, about 23% of which are singletons. This entry comes from a study of T-cell reconstitution after alpha-beta-depleted transplantation in children. The CDR3 loop spans 19 amino acids. V lost 0 bases to trimming and J lost 5 bases; unmatched junction nucleotides: 17. Germline CDR1 and CDR2: GTSNPN and SVGIG (reference sequence). V is TRBV30 and J is TRBJ1-5; TRBD1 matches 9 bases. The sequence derives from a boy younger than two who had a stem cell transplant for acute myeloid leukemia, so the T cells may come from the graft donor. This material consisted of PBMCs, mostly from graft donor cells, taken 360 days after TCRalphabeta/CD19-depleted stem cell transplant. The CDR3 sequence: CAWSVLGPSDRGNYQPQHF. CDR3 DNA: TGTGCCTGGAGTGTACTAGGTCCATCGGACAGGGGAAATTATCAGCCCCAGCATTTT.